What follows are 24 T cell receptor beta chains derived from one specimen sequenced in a study of T-cell memory formation after mild COVID-19. TCRdb reprocessed the 5' RACE reads with MiXCR, giving one entry per CDR3 protein. In the table there are 350,000 to 400,000 distinct CDR3 sequences, about 15% of which are singletons. Sequencing was performed on PBMCs or a T cell subset sorted from them (not recorded which). These receptors all come from a man younger than 35 who had mild COVID-19 (a few samples of this study predate the infection). Cell type and time point are not known.

This clonotype was found many times. The rearrangement joins TRBV7-8 to TRBJ1-5; 12 bases line up with TRBD1. This CDR3 spans 16 amino acids. From germline, CDR1 is SGHVS and CDR2 FQNEAQ. J was trimmed by 8 bases and V by 4 bases; bases with no gene match: 9. This CDR3 is CASSYSGTGGGEPQHF. CDR3 coding DNA: TGTGCCAGCAGCTACTCCGGGACAGGGGGCGGTGAGCCCCAGCATTTT.

This clonotype was found a few times. An end of the junction does not agree with germline; a read error may underlie this. The chain recombines TRBV20-1 with TRBJ1-1; 9 nucleotides agree with TRBD1. This CDR3 region has 14 residues. CDR1 is DFQATT and CDR2 is SNEGSKA in the germline V gene (reference sequence). The CDR3 DNA reads TGCAGTGTTAGAGGGGGACAGGGCGGCACTGAAGCTTTCTTT. This translates into CSVRGGQGGTEAFF.

The chain recombines TRBV7-2 with TRBJ2-7, with TRBD1 matching 7 bases. The CDR3 has 13 amino acids. The V gene end was trimmed by 4 bases and the J gene end by 5 bases; junction bases not matched to a gene: 5. CDR1 is SGHTA and CDR2 is FQGNSA in the germline V gene. CDR3 DNA: TGTGCCAGCAGCTCAACAGGGGTCGACGAGCAGTACTTC. This gives the protein CASSSTGVDEQYF.

This clonotype showed up many times. The chain couples TRBV20-1 to TRBJ2-7; D unclear. Germline-derived CDR1 and CDR2 are DFQATT and SNEGSKA (reference sequence). The CDR3 sequence is 14 residues long. Trimming cost V 1 base and J 0 bases, with 10 bases left between them. Here the CDR3 reads CSARVQASSYEQYF. The CDR3 DNA follows: TGCAGTGCTAGAGTCCAGGCGAGCTCCTACGAGCAGTACTTC.

A few counts support this clonotype. This rearrangement joins TRBV6-1 to TRBJ2-3; D is undetermined. Germline-derived CDR1 and CDR2 are MNHNS and SASEGT. The CDR3 sequence is 15 residues long. V lost 1 base to trimming and J lost 6 bases, with 14 bases between them. The CDR3 DNA sequence: TGTGCCAGCAGTGAAGTCGGCAGCCAGCATGATACGCAGTATTTT. It encodes CASSEVGSQHDTQYF.

This clonotype has just a few counts. The chain couples TRBV20-1 to TRBJ2-7, with a possible D match to TRBD2 (6 bases). V lost 0 bases and J lost 6, with 15 bases in between. This CDR3 region has 14 residues. Per the germline V gene, CDR1 is DFQATT and CDR2 is SNEGSKA (reference sequence). CDR3 protein: CSARDWAGPGEQYF. In DNA, the CDR3 is TGCAGTGCTAGAGATTGGGCGGGACCCGGCGAGCAGTACTTC.

This clonotype was detected only a few times. CDR3 sequence: CASSFQGDDEQYF. The DNA of the CDR3 is TGTGCCAGCAGCTTTCAGGGGGACGACGAGCAGTACTTC. This chain connects TRBV7-9 to TRBJ2-7; 7 bases are shared with TRBD1. Trimming cost V 3 bases and J 5 bases; bases outside gene matches: 4. The V gene's germline CDR1 is SEHNR and CDR2 FQNEAQ (reference sequence). The CDR3 has 13 residues.

This clonotype was seen only a few times. The V gene is TRBV30, the J gene TRBJ1-4; D gene unclear. V was clipped by 5 bases and J by 7 bases, with 14 bases between them. CDR3 length equals 13 residues. Germline V gene data show CDR1 as GTSNPN and CDR2 as SVGIG (reference sequence). CDR3 residues: CAWGAGSVEKLFF. The CDR3 bases are TGTGCCTGGGGCGCGGGCTCAGTTGAAAAACTGTTTTTT.

This clonotype was observed a few times. This chain connects TRBV5-6 to TRBJ1-2; D is unclear. Between the trimmed V and J ends, which lost 1 base and 7 bases, there was a span of 11 bases. CDR1 is SGHDT and CDR2 is YYEEEE in the germline V gene. The length of the CDR3 is 13 residues. Here the CDR3 DNA reads TGTGCCAGCAGCTTGAGAAGGGCTATTGGCTACACCTTC. Its protein is CASSLRRAIGYTF.

This clonotype was counted only a few times. This chain joins TRBV15 and TRBJ2-1, with a possible D match to TRBD2 (6 bases). CDR1 LNHNV and CDR2 YYDKDF come from the germline V gene (reference sequence). The V gene lost 8 bases and the J gene lost 1 base, with 9 bases spanning the gap. The CDR3 contains 13 residues. CDR3 loop: CATWDSSYNEQFF. As DNA, the CDR3 is TGTGCCACCTGGGACTCTTCCTACAATGAGCAGTTCTTC.

This clonotype was detected only a few times. This chain joins TRBV6-5 and TRBJ1-1, with TRBD1 as a possible D gene (6 bases). V was pared by 4 bases and J by 0 bases, with 15 bases between. CDR3 length: 16 residues. The V gene's germline CDR1 is MNHEY and CDR2 SVGAGI. In DNA form, the CDR3 reads TGTGCCAGCAGTTTTTCCCGCGGACAGATGAACACTGAAGCTTTCTTT. This codes for CASSFSRGQMNTEAFF.

This clonotype was counted only a few times. V and J are TRBV6-1 and TRBJ2-3; D unresolved. This CDR3 contains 13 residues. V was pared by 2 bases and J by 5 bases, with 8 bases between. The germline gives CDR1 MNHNS, CDR2 SASEGT. CDR3: CASSELRKDTQYF. CDR3 DNA sequence: TGTGCCAGCAGTGAACTTCGAAAAGATACGCAGTATTTT.

This clonotype has more than one count but fewer than ten. J is TRBJ1-2 and V is TRBV7-2; D is possibly TRBD1 (5 bases). The CDR3 is 14 residues long. Per germline, CDR1 SGHTA and CDR2 FQGNSA. Trimming left V 1 base short and J 4 bases short, with 10 bases between. The DNA of the CDR3 is TGTGCCAGCAGCTTAGGGGACGGGATCTATGGCTACACCTTC. This translates into CASSLGDGIYGYTF.

In its sample, this clonotype was seen a few times. The chain employs TRBV15 and TRBJ2-3; 8 nucleotides agree with TRBD2. The germline V gene has CDR1 LNHNV and CDR2 YYDKDF (reference sequence). CDR3 size: 16 residues. With V trimmed by 4 bases and J by 6 bases, 12 bases remained unmatched. CDR3 loop: CATSTLGLAYTDTQYF. The CDR3 nucleotides are TGTGCCACCAGCACCCTAGGACTAGCTTACACGGATACGCAGTATTTT.

The rearrangement links TRBV7-2 to TRBJ1-1; D gene unclear. V lost 0 bases and J 4 bases, leaving 6 bases between the germline ends. Germline V gene lookup returns CDR1 SGHTA and CDR2 FQGNSA. The CDR3 is 13 residues long. CDR3 sequence reads: CASSLAPPTEAFF. The CDR3 nucleotides read TGTGCCAGCAGCTTAGCCCCCCCCACTGAAGCTTTCTTT.

This clonotype was detected a few times. The chain recombines TRBV9 with TRBJ2-5, with D uncertain. The CDR3 has 15 amino acids. Germline loops: CDR1 SGDLS, CDR2 YYNGEE. Trimming removed 0 bases from V and 1 base from J, with 10 bases in between. CDR3 amino acids: CASSVGPGSQETQYF. CDR3 in DNA: TGTGCCAGCAGCGTAGGCCCCGGGTCCCAAGAGACCCAGTACTTC.

This clonotype was recorded a few times. The chain recombines TRBV2 with TRBJ1-1; D is uncertain. The germline CDR1 and CDR2 sequences are SNHLY and FYNNEI. This CDR3 spans 11 amino acids. The V end lost 4 bases, the J end lost 5 bases, and 5 bases lay between the germline ends. CDR3 residues: CASSGETEAFF. The CDR3 region has the DNA TGTGCCAGCAGTGGAGAGACTGAAGCTTTCTTT. The whole variable domain, remainder taken from reference TRBV2 and TRBJ1-1, is EPEVTQTPSHQVTQMGQEVILRCVPISNHLYFYWYRQILGQKVEFLVSFYNNEISEKSEIFDDQFSVERPDGSNFTLKIRSTKLEDSAMYFCASSGETEAFFGQGTRLTVV.

The J gene is TRBJ1-3, the V gene TRBV4-1; D not resolved. V lost 0 bases to trimming and J lost 4 bases, with 10 bases between them. Germline V gene lookup returns CDR1 MGHRA and CDR2 YSYEKL. The CDR3 runs to 15 residues. The CDR3 DNA sequence: TGCGCCAGCAGCCAAGATGGGGTATTAGGAAACACCATATATTTT. It is translated as CASSQDGVLGNTIYF.

This chain connects TRBV4-1 to TRBJ1-1; D is possibly TRBD1 (5 bases). The germline V gene has CDR1 MGHRA and CDR2 YSYEKL. The ends were cut back, 1 base at V and 0 bases at J, with 9 bases in the middle. The CDR3 runs to 15 residues. CDR3 sequence reads: CASSQVTGMNTEAFF. CDR3 DNA sequence: TGCGCCAGCAGCCAAGTAACAGGAATGAACACTGAAGCTTTCTTT.

V and J are TRBV5-1 and TRBJ2-3; TRBD2 might be the D (6 bases). Germline assignment: CDR1 SGHRS and CDR2 YFSETQ. The CDR3 contains 14 residues. The ends were cut back, 3 bases at V and 4 bases at J, with 12 bases in the middle. In DNA form, the CDR3 reads TGCGCCAGCAGCTCTACCGGGACTCCAGATACGCAGTATTTT. Translating gives CASSSTGTPDTQYF.

The rearrangement uses TRBV6-2 or TRBV6-3 and TRBJ1-2; the D is unclear. The CDR3 is 15 residues long. The germline gives CDR1 MNHEY, CDR2 SVGEGT. The V gene lost 6 bases and the J gene lost 7 bases, with 21 bases spanning the gap. As DNA, the CDR3 is TGTGCCAGCAGACCCGACCTAAGCGGCGTCGGTGGCTACACCTTC. This translates into CASRPDLSGVGGYTF.

The V call is TRBV7-9, the J call TRBJ2-2; 8 nucleotides agree with TRBD2. Germline V lookup: CDR1 SEHNR, CDR2 FQNEAQ (reference sequence). The CDR3 loop spans 15 amino acids. Trimming removed 5 bases from V and 9 bases from J; junction bases left unmatched: 11. CDR3 region: CASSPPGLGHRELFF. CDR3 sequence (DNA): TGTGCCAGCAGCCCACCGGGACTAGGGCACCGGGAGCTGTTTTTT. Looking up the rest from reference TRBV7-9 and TRBJ2-2 gives the full variable domain: DTGVSQNPRHKITKRGQNVTFRCDPISEHNRLYWYRQTLGQGPEFLTYFQNEAQLEKSRLLSDRFSAERPKGSFSTLEIQRTEQGDSAMYLCASSPPGLGHRELFFGEGSRLTVL.

This sequence joins TRBV23-1 and TRBJ1-6; maybe TRBD1 (5 bases). TRBV23-1 belongs to the ORF category, with a function that is uncertain. Trimming left V 3 bases short and J 5 bases short, with 11 bases between. The CDR3 is made up of 15 amino acids. The CDR3 protein is CASSQGHRNNSPLHF. The CDR3 coding sequence is TGCGCCAGCAGTCAGGGGCACAGGAATAATTCACCCCTCCACTTT.

This clonotype was counted many times. This chain connects TRBV5-1 to TRBJ2-2; D is unclear. Trimming removed 2 bases from V and 0 bases from J, with 5 bases in between. The CDR3 extends over 14 amino acids. Germline CDR1 SGHRS, CDR2 YFSETQ. CDR3 in amino acids: CASSLQSNTGELFF. CDR3 nucleotide sequence: TGCGCCAGCAGCTTACAGTCGAACACCGGGGAGCTGTTTTTT.